This is a list of T cell receptor beta chains from one sample in a study of blood T cell repertoires in COVID-19. Measured with immunoSEQ multiplex PCR; TCRdb has only the in-frame clones, and not every one. The sample consists of hundreds of thousands of clones, roughly 84% of them appearing once. Sample: PBMCs or T cells enriched from blood (not recorded which). These receptors all stem from a woman in her thirties who had recovered from COVID-19. The CDR3 runs from the conserved cysteine through the conserved F or W. Fields, in order: J gene, D gene, V gene, clone size, CDR3 protein, CDR3 DNA. D genes are given only for firm matches. A row's size may be missing; if present it is once, few, many or a size class.

TRBJ2-1,TRBD2,TRBV9,-,CASSIGTSGRNNEQFF,TGTGCCAGCAGCATCGGGACTAGCGGGAGGAACAATGAGCAGTTCTTC
TRBJ2-7,TRBD2,TRBV28,-,CASSGGGRDEQYF,TGTGCCAGCAGTGGGGGCGGGAGGGACGAGCAGTACTTC
TRBJ1-3,-,TRBV28,-,CASSSMGGTGNTIYF,TGTGCCAGCAGCTCGATGGGGGGAACTGGAAACACCATATATTTT
TRBJ2-5,TRBD1,TRBV3-1/TRBV3-2,-,CASSQDRQGAETQYF,TGTGCCAGCAGCCAAGATCGGCAGGGGGCTGAGACCCAGTACTTC
TRBJ1-4,TRBD1,TRBV5-1,-,CASSPIGQGATNEKLFF,TGCGCCAGCAGCCCTATCGGACAGGGTGCAACTAATGAAAAACTGTTTTTT
TRBJ1-3,-,TRBV2,once,CASSEGTSRVGNTIYF,TGTGCCAGCAGTGAAGGGACCAGCAGGGTAGGAAACACCATATATTTT
TRBJ2-7,-,TRBV7-2,-,CASSLVGGANSYEQYF,TGTGCCAGCAGCTTAGTCGGTGGAGCCAACTCCTACGAGCAGTACTTC
TRBJ1-1,-,TRBV11-2,-,CASSLGQIRRAFF,TGTGCCAGCAGCCTAGGACAGATACGAAGGGCTTTCTTT
TRBJ1-1,TRBD1,TRBV2,-,CASSQGASEAFF,TGTGCCAGCAGCCAGGGGGCATCTGAAGCTTTCTTT
TRBJ1-1,-,TRBV7-9,-,CASSSRGQMNTEAFF,TGTGCCAGCAGCTCCCGAGGACAGATGAACACTGAAGCTTTCTTT
TRBJ2-3,TRBD1,TRBV15,-,CATSSRQGLTDTQYF,TGTGCCACCAGCAGCAGACAGGGCCTCACAGATACGCAGTATTTT
TRBJ1-4,-,TRBV28,-,CASSSPNRDTVEKLFF,TGTGCCAGCAGTTCCCCGAACAGGGATACAGTTGAAAAACTGTTTTTT
TRBJ2-7,TRBD2,TRBV6-5,-,CASSPERDSYEQYF,TGTGCCAGCAGTCCCGAGCGGGACTCCTACGAGCAGTACTTC
TRBJ1-1,-,TRBV18,-,CASSANREWGAEAFF,TGTGCCAGCTCAGCAAACAGGGAATGGGGCGCTGAAGCTTTCTTT
TRBJ2-1,TRBD2,TRBV7-9,once,CASSLGGGASNNEQFF,TGTGCCAGCAGCTTAGGCGGGGGGGCCTCAAACAATGAGCAGTTCTTC
TRBJ1-1,-,TRBV9,once,CASSPGVGPNTEAFF,TGTGCCAGCAGCCCGGGGGTAGGGCCGAACACTGAAGCTTTCTTT
TRBJ2-1,-,TRBV5-4,-,CASRSSRSNEQFF,TGTGCCAGCAGGTCGTCACGGAGCAATGAGCAGTTCTTC
TRBJ2-2,-,TRBV2,many,CASRTEPQNTGELFF,TGTGCCAGCAGGACGGAGCCTCAGAACACCGGGGAGCTGTTTTTT
TRBJ1-5,TRBD1,TRBV6-2/TRBV6-3,-,CASSRPTGVSNQPQHF,TGTGCCAGCAGCCGACCCACAGGGGTTTCCAATCAGCCCCAGCATTTT
TRBJ1-5,-,TRBV6-1,-,CASSESGQSNQPQHF,TGTGCCAGCAGTGAATCAGGACAGAGCAATCAGCCCCAGCATTTT
TRBJ2-3,TRBD2,TRBV6-5,-,CASSSGGGLSDTQYF,TGTGCCAGCAGTTCCGGGGGGGGCTTATCAGATACGCAGTATTTT
TRBJ1-5,-,TRBV30,-,CAWSGGRGSNQPQHF,TGTGCCTGGAGTGGGGGCAGGGGTAGCAATCAGCCCCAGCATTTT
TRBJ1-4,-,TRBV4-3,-,CASSQVLGEEKLFF,TGCGCCAGCAGCCAAGTCCTAGGGGAAGAAAAACTGTTTTTT
TRBJ2-7,TRBD2,TRBV13,-,CASSSTLSGGPTYEQYF,TGTGCCAGCAGCTCCACCCTAAGCGGGGGGCCTACCTACGAGCAGTACTTC
TRBJ2-2,TRBD2,TRBV28,once,CASSPLAGGTGELFF,TGTGCCAGCAGTCCCCTAGCGGGGGGGACGGGGGAGCTGTTTTTT
TRBJ1-1,TRBD1,TRBV7-8,-,CASSSRQGATFF,TGTGCCAGCAGCTCCCGACAGGGTGCAACTTTCTTT
TRBJ2-2,TRBD1,TRBV11-2,-,CASSSWGTGGSGELFF,TGTGCCAGCAGCTCATGGGGGACAGGGGGCTCCGGGGAGCTGTTTTTT
TRBJ1-1,-,TRBV5-6,-,CASSASPPGVGTEAFF,TGTGCCAGCAGCGCCAGTCCCCCGGGGGTGGGCACTGAAGCTTTCTTT
TRBJ2-1,TRBD1,TRBV7-2,-,CASSHTGDNEQFF,TGTGCCAGCAGCCATACAGGGGACAATGAGCAGTTCTTC
TRBJ1-1,TRBD1,TRBV5-6,-,CASSLIRTGETEAFF,TGTGCCAGCAGCTTGATAAGGACAGGGGAGACTGAAGCTTTCTTT
TRBJ1-5,TRBD1,TRBV11-2,-,CASSLDRVGQPQHF,TGTGCCAGCAGCTTGGACAGGGTCGGCCAGCCCCAGCATTTT
TRBJ2-2,-,TRBV5-1,-,CASSLVPGANTGELFF,TGCGCCAGCAGCTTGGTTCCCGGGGCGAACACCGGGGAGCTGTTTTTT
TRBJ1-6,TRBD1,TRBV3-1/TRBV3-2,-,CASSQAGTGALHF,TGTGCCAGCAGCCAAGCCGGGACAGGGGCCCTCCACTTT
TRBJ2-1,-,TRBV19,-,CASSIVSRGGNEQFF,TGTGCCAGTAGTATAGTTAGCCGGGGTGGTAATGAGCAGTTCTTC
TRBJ1-5,-,TRBV6-5,-,CAGGSDQPQHF,TGTGCCGGGGGGTCGGATCAGCCCCAGCATTTT
TRBJ2-7,-,TRBV5-6,-,CASSLVGTAEQYF,TGTGCCAGCAGCTTGGTTGGAACAGCCGAGCAGTACTTC
TRBJ1-5,-,TRBV2,-,CASSEASSGGNQPQHF,TGTGCCAGCAGTGAAGCGTCTAGTGGCGGCAATCAGCCCCAGCATTTT
TRBJ2-1,-,TRBV6-5,-,CASSGRQIASNEQFF,TGTGCCAGCAGCGGCAGACAGATAGCCTCCAATGAGCAGTTCTTC
TRBJ1-6,TRBD1,TRBV6-5,-,CASSLQGSGSPLHF,TGTGCCAGCAGCCTACAGGGGAGTGGATCACCCCTCCACTTT
TRBJ2-1,TRBD2,TRBV7-7,-,CASSPIAGGLSEQFF,TGTGCCAGCAGCCCAATAGCGGGGGGACTCTCGGAGCAGTTCTTC
TRBJ2-1,TRBD1,TRBV7-2,-,CASSSPDSLRDRGDNEQFF,TGTGCCAGCAGCTCACCTGACAGTTTACGGGACAGGGGAGACAATGAGCAGTTCTTC
TRBJ2-7,-,TRBV3-1/TRBV3-2,-,CASRPGGVSEQYF,TGTGCCAGCAGGCCTGGCGGGGTTTCCGAGCAGTACTTC
TRBJ2-7,-,TRBV11-2,-,CASSLVHSYEQYF,TGTGCCAGCAGCTTAGTACATTCCTACGAGCAGTACTTC
TRBJ2-2,-,TRBV7-7,-,CASRRGTGEVTGELFF,TGTGCCAGCAGGCGAGGTACAGGGGAGGTGACCGGGGAGCTGTTTTTT
TRBJ2-7,-,TRBV5-1,-,CASRGNTGMSNEQYF,TGCGCCAGCAGGGGAAATACAGGAATGAGCAACGAGCAGTACTTC
TRBJ1-3,-,TRBV29-1,-,CSDRLYSGNTIYF,TGCAGCGACCGACTTTACTCTGGAAACACCATATATTTT
TRBJ2-5,TRBD2,TRBV27,-,CASSSPRAASGKETQYF,TGTGCCAGCAGTTCCCCCCGTGCAGCTAGCGGGAAAGAGACCCAGTACTTC
TRBJ2-7,TRBD1,TRBV28,-,CASSLSGTAYSYEQYF,TGTGCCAGCAGTTTATCAGGGACAGCGTACTCCTACGAGCAGTACTTC
TRBJ1-1,-,TRBV5-1,-,CASSLELLNTEAFF,TGCGCCAGCAGCTTGGAACTTCTGAACACTGAAGCTTTCTTT
TRBJ1-6,-,TRBV29-1,-,CSVEEGQGPNSPLHF,TGCAGCGTTGAAGAGGGGCAGGGCCCTAACTCACCCCTCCACTTT
TRBJ2-1,TRBD1,TRBV24-1,-,CASSGTDKYNEQFF,TGTGCCTCCTCCGGGACAGACAAATACAATGAGCAGTTCTTC
TRBJ2-7,TRBD1,TRBV30,-,CAWSALSGTGTLNEQYF,TGTGCCTGGAGTGCCCTTTCAGGGACAGGAACGCTGAACGAGCAGTACTTC